These 32 T cell receptor beta chains originate from one sample sequenced in a study of blood T cell repertoires in COVID-19. The method was immunoSEQ multiplex PCR; TCRdb's version includes in-frame clones alone and lacks a portion of them. The data contain roughly 250,000 clones, around 85% of them singletons. The sample taken for sequencing was peripheral blood. The receptors here all came from a woman aged 60-75 years with active or convalescent COVID-19.

This rearrangement joins TRBV10-2 to TRBJ1-1, with D perhaps matching TRBD1 (6 bases). The CDR3 is 15 residues long. The germline V gene encodes CDR1 WSHSY and CDR2 SAAADI. V lost 3 bases to trimming and J lost 5 bases, with 16 bases between them. As DNA, the CDR3 is TGCGCCAGCAGTGAAGGAGGGGGGGCGAGAACTGAAGCTTTCTTT. Translating it yields CASSEGGGARTEAFF.

The chain has TRBV6-6 and TRBJ2-3; 9 bases fit TRBD2. Looked up from germline, CDR1 is MNHNY and CDR2 is SVGAGI (reference sequence). The ends lost 3 bases at V and 8 bases at J; junction bases unmatched: 9. This CDR3 comprises 15 residues. The DNA for the CDR3 is TGTGCCAGCAGTTATGGCGGGAGGGCTGAGGGTACGCAGTATTTT. It yields the protein CASSYGGRAEGTQYF.

The CDR3 protein is CASSITLMGGQTYEQYF. For the CDR3, the DNA is TGTGCCAGTAGTATAACCCTAATGGGGGGTCAGACCTACGAGCAGTACTTC. The genes are TRBV19 and TRBJ2-7, with D maybe TRBD2 (6 bases). V was trimmed by 2 bases and J by 2 bases, leaving 19 bases between them. The CDR3 has 17 residues. Germline CDR1 is LNHDA and CDR2 is SQIVND (reference sequence).

This chain's CDR3 is CASSPLGGYNEQFF. CDR3 in DNA: TGTGCCAGCTCACCACTGGGGGGATACAATGAGCAGTTCTTC. The rearrangement links TRBV18 to TRBJ2-1; possible D gene TRBD2, 6 bases. The CDR3 has 14 residues. The germline V and J ends were trimmed by 1 base and 4 bases, with 8 bases remaining between them. Per germline, CDR1 KGHSH and CDR2 LQKENI.

The chain uses TRBV19 and TRBJ1-2, with 9 bases matching TRBD1. From germline, CDR1 is LNHDA and CDR2 SQIVND (reference sequence). The junction had 4 bases not matched to a gene; V was cut back by 3 bases and J by 2 bases. This CDR3 has 15 amino acids. The DNA for the CDR3 is TGTGCCAGTAGTATCCGACAGGGGGAGAACTATGGCTACACCTTC. It is translated as CASSIRQGENYGYTF.

The chain couples TRBV7-3 to TRBJ2-3, with a weak D call TRBD2 (6 bases). CDR1 is SGHTA and CDR2 is FQGTGA in the germline V gene. The V end lost 5 bases, the J end lost 3 bases, and 15 bases lay between the germline ends. This CDR3 comprises 15 residues. The CDR3 region has the DNA TGTGCCAGCAGCCCCAGCGGGTTTGGGACAGATACGCAGTATTTT. This codes for CASSPSGFGTDTQYF.

Here the CDR3 reads CASSPRATGDTEAFF. CDR3 in DNA: TGTGCCAGCAGCCCCCGGGCCACCGGGGACACTGAAGCTTTCTTT. The chain carries TRBV7-9 and TRBJ1-1; D is unresolved. The V end lost 5 bases, the J end lost 3 bases, and 16 bases lay between the germline ends. The CDR3 extends over 15 amino acids. Germline CDR1 SEHNR, CDR2 FQNEAQ (reference sequence). Variable domain in full (rest from reference TRBV7-9 and TRBJ1-1): DTGVSQNPRHKITKRGQNVTFRCDPISEHNRLYWYRQTLGQGPEFLTYFQNEAQLEKSRLLSDRFSAERPKGSFSTLEIQRTEQGDSAMYLCASSPRATGDTEAFFGQGTRLTVV.

This clone has more than one count but fewer than ten. The V gene is TRBV2, the J gene TRBJ1-1; maybe TRBD1 (5 bases). CDR3 length: 13 amino acids. The V gene lost 4 bases and the J gene lost 4 bases, with 10 bases spanning the gap. Germline V gene data show CDR1 as SNHLY and CDR2 as FYNNEI. The CDR3 loop is CASSGGVGTEAFF. The CDR3 bases are TGTGCCAGCAGTGGGGGGGTGGGCACTGAAGCTTTCTTT.

V usage is TRBV19 and J usage is TRBJ1-4; the D gene is possibly TRBD1 (6 bases). Germline V gives CDR1 LNHDA, CDR2 SQIVND (reference sequence). The CDR3 loop spans 17 amino acids. V lost 3 bases, J lost 6 bases, and 20 bases lay in between. The CDR3 spells CASSILLRGNFDEKLFF. The CDR3 bases are TGTGCCAGTAGTATCCTTCTCAGGGGTAACTTCGATGAAAAACTGTTTTTT.

The rearrangement uses TRBV23-1 and TRBJ2-5; D might be TRBD2 (5 bases). TRBV23-1 is placed among ORFs of uncertain function. Trimming removed 4 bases at V and 2 bases at J, with 20 bases between. The CDR3 extends over 17 amino acids. The CDR3 bases are TGCGCCAGCAGTCCCAGGTCTTTACTAGAACTACAAGAGACCCAGTACTTC. It translates to CASSPRSLLELQETQYF.

The chain employs TRBV30 and TRBJ1-4, with TRBD1 as a possible D gene (5 bases). This CDR3 is built from 15 residues. Germline V gene sequence: CDR1 GTSNPN, CDR2 SVGIG (reference sequence). V gave up 0 bases and J gave up 7 bases, with 15 bases separating them. CDR3 sequence (DNA): TGTGCCTGGAGTGTGATCGGGGGTTTTGGTGAAAAACTGTTTTTT. Encoded protein: CAWSVIGGFGEKLFF.

This chain links TRBV5-1 with TRBJ1-6; the D is unclear. In germline, CDR1 is SGHRS, CDR2 YFSETQ. Trimming took 1 base from V and 7 from J, leaving 9 bases between them. This CDR3 has 14 residues. Here the CDR3 reads CASSLQPVNSPLHF. Here the CDR3 DNA reads TGCGCCAGCAGCTTGCAACCGGTGAATTCACCCCTCCACTTT.

The V gene is TRBV11-3, the J gene TRBJ2-5; D not certain. CDR3 length: 13 amino acids. Trimming cost V 5 bases and J 5 bases, with 12 bases left between them. Per the germline V gene, CDR1 is SGHNT and CDR2 is YENEEA. The CDR3 DNA is TGTGCCAGCAGCCAAACTTATTGGGAGACCCAGTACTTC. It encodes CASSQTYWETQYF.

V gene TRBV6-6 combines with J gene TRBJ2-3; D is perhaps TRBD1 (6 bases). Germline-derived CDR1 and CDR2 are MNHNY and SVGAGI (reference sequence). V was cut by 7 bases and J by 1 base, with 12 bases left in between. The CDR3 runs 14 residues. Here the CDR3 DNA reads TGTGCCAGCAAACAGGGCCTTCGCACAGATACGCAGTATTTT. Its protein product is CASKQGLRTDTQYF.

Only one count was recorded for this clone. V is TRBV7-3 and J is TRBJ2-5; tentatively, D is TRBD2 (5 bases). Germline V gives CDR1 SGHTA, CDR2 FQGTGA. Trimming removed 3 bases from V and 7 bases from J, with 9 bases in between. The CDR3 runs 12 residues. CDR3 coding DNA: TGTGCCAGCAGCTTTGAGGGCGGGACCCAGTACTTC. This translates into CASSFEGGTQYF.

This clone was counted a single time. The CDR3 is CASSNWNLGEKLFF. The CDR3 nucleotides are TGTGCCAGCAGTAACTGGAACCTCGGGGAAAAACTGTTTTTT. The chain employs TRBV5-6 and TRBJ1-4; D unresolved. Trimming pared 5 bases from V and 8 bases from J, leaving 16 bases between. Germline CDR1 is SGHDT and CDR2 is YYEEEE. The CDR3 is made up of 14 amino acids.

This chain joins TRBV19 and TRBJ2-2, with D possibly being TRBD1 (6 bases). V was pared by 6 bases and J by 5 bases, with 13 bases between. Germline values: CDR1 LNHDA, CDR2 SQIVND (reference sequence). The CDR3 is made up of 14 amino acids. This CDR3 reads CASSSIQGTGELFF. The CDR3 DNA sequence: TGTGCCAGTAGCTCCATTCAGGGGACCGGGGAGCTGTTTTTT.

This rearrangement joins TRBV6-6 to TRBJ1-6, with TRBD1 matching over 9 bases. V dropped 5 bases and J dropped 0; count of bases not matched to a gene: 5. CDR3 size: 17 residues. Per germline, CDR1 MNHNY and CDR2 SVGAGI (reference sequence). For the CDR3, the DNA is TGTGCCAGCAGTCACGACAGGGGGAGCTCCTATAATTCACCCCTCCACTTT. This translates into CASSHDRGSSYNSPLHF.

The chain recombines TRBV30 with TRBJ1-1; TRBD1 matches 8 bases. From germline, CDR1 is GTSNPN and CDR2 SVGIG (reference sequence). This CDR3 is 16 amino acids long. The V gene end was trimmed by 1 base and the J gene end by 5 bases; junction bases not matched to a gene: 12. CDR3 bases: TGTGCCTGGAGTGCAGGGTTTGTACAGGGGGGTACTGAAGCTTTCTTT. Translation: CAWSAGFVQGGTEAFF. Drawing the rest from reference TRBV30 and TRBJ1-1, the complete variable domain is SQTIHQWPATLVQPVGSPLSLECTVEGTSNPNLYWYRQAAGRGLQLLFYSVGIGQISSEVPQNLSASRPQDRQFILSSKKLLLSDSGFYLCAWSAGFVQGGTEAFFGQGTRLTVV.

J is TRBJ2-7 and V is TRBV7-2; TRBD1 might be the D (6 bases). The CDR3 runs to 15 residues. Germline values: CDR1 SGHTA, CDR2 FQGNSA. V lost 1 base, J lost 3 bases, and 13 bases lay in between. Here the CDR3 DNA reads TGTGCCAGCAGCTTAGGGGACACTCTAATCTACGAGCAGTACTTC. As protein: CASSLGDTLIYEQYF.

This clone showed up just a few times. The genes are TRBV7-2 and TRBJ1-6; a possible D gene is TRBD1 (5 bases). The CDR3 sequence is 13 residues long. Trimming removed 6 bases from V and 8 bases from J, with 11 bases in between. Germline V gene data show CDR1 as SGHTA and CDR2 as FQGNSA. The CDR3 nucleotides read TGTGCCAGCAGTACCCGGGGGGATTCACCCCTCCACTTT. Translated: CASSTRGDSPLHF.

The V and J genes are TRBV6-5 and TRBJ2-3, with 9 bases fitting TRBD2. The CDR3 covers 14 residues. The germline CDR1 and CDR2 sequences are MNHEY and SVGAGI. V lost 6 bases and J lost 5; bases outside the gene matches: 6. The CDR3 spells CASRIAGEIDTQYF. The CDR3 nucleotides read TGTGCCAGCAGAATAGCGGGAGAAATAGATACGCAGTATTTT.

The J gene is TRBJ1-5, the V gene TRBV27; D gene uncertain. The CDR3 is 13 amino acids. Trimming stripped 3 bases from V and 7 bases from J, with 10 bases between. Germline CDR1 is MNHEY and CDR2 is SMNVEV (reference sequence). The CDR3 loop reads CASSFEGLQPQHF. As DNA, the CDR3 is TGTGCCAGCAGTTTCGAGGGTTTGCAGCCCCAGCATTTT.

The V call is TRBV5-1, the J call TRBJ2-5, with TRBD2 matching over 12 bases. This CDR3 has 15 residues. Germline V lookup: CDR1 SGHRS, CDR2 YFSETQ. V trimming: 5 bases; J trimming: 2 bases; junction bases outside the gene matches: 4. The CDR3 loop is CASRGTSGWQETQYF. CDR3 sequence (DNA): TGCGCCAGCAGGGGGACTAGCGGGTGGCAAGAGACCCAGTACTTC.

The chain is built from TRBV5-1 and TRBJ2-1, with D possibly TRBD2 on 6 matching bases. Trimming took off 4 bases at V and 1 base at J, with 12 bases between the two ends. The germline CDR1 and CDR2 sequences are SGHRS and YFSETQ. The CDR3 consists of 15 residues. CDR3 in DNA: TGCGCCAGCAGCCCGCTCAGCGGGTCCTACAATGAGCAGTTCTTC. Translating it yields CASSPLSGSYNEQFF.

The V call is TRBV5-1, the J call TRBJ1-1; possibly TRBD1 for D (6 bases). CDR1 and CDR2 from the germline V gene are SGHRS and YFSETQ. Trimming cost V 0 bases and J 1 base, with 7 bases left between them. This CDR3 comprises 14 residues. The CDR3 coding sequence is TGCGCCAGCAGCTTGGTGGACAGGAACACTGAAGCTTTCTTT. Translation: CASSLVDRNTEAFF.

The chain couples TRBV2 to TRBJ2-3, with D unclear. From germline, CDR1 is SNHLY and CDR2 FYNNEI. Trimming cost V 1 base and J 8 bases, with 7 bases left between them. The CDR3 length is 12 residues. The CDR3 protein is CASSEDTGTQYF. The CDR3 DNA reads as TGTGCCAGCAGTGAAGACACGGGTACGCAGTATTTT.

V is TRBV2 and J is TRBJ2-7, with a weak D call TRBD1 (5 bases). CDR1 SNHLY and CDR2 FYNNEI come from the germline V gene. With 1 base removed from V and 2 bases from J, the gap between germline ends came to 6 bases. The CDR3 runs to 13 residues. CDR3 coding DNA: TGTGCCAGCAGTGAAGGGGGCCCCTACGAGCAGTACGTC. Protein: CASSEGGPYEQYV.

Of note for this clone: This same CDR3 is encoded by further DNA sequences in the sample. The chain links TRBV24-1 to TRBJ2-3; D not resolved. CDR3 length: 13 residues. Germline CDR1 reads KGHDR; CDR2 reads SFDVKD. The V end was cut by 3 bases, the J end by 2 bases, with 5 bases between. The DNA for the CDR3 is TGTGCCACCAGTGATCTATTCACAGATACGCAGTATTTT. Translated, it gives CATSDLFTDTQYF.

This chain joins TRBV6-5 and TRBJ1-5; unclear D gene. Germline CDR1 is MNHEY and CDR2 is SVGAGI. V lost 3 bases, J lost 6 bases, and 12 bases lay in between. CDR3 size: 14 residues. The CDR3 DNA is TGTGCCAGCAGTTATCGGGAAAGTTCTCAGCCCCAGCATTTT. Its translation: CASSYRESSQPQHF.

The chain combines TRBV7-8 with TRBJ1-2; D uncertain. Germline V gene sequence: CDR1 SGHVS, CDR2 FQNEAQ. The CDR3 runs 14 residues. V was pared by 4 bases and J by 1 base, with 10 bases between. The CDR3 protein is CASSSARGNYGYTF. DNA for the CDR3: TGTGCCAGCAGCTCGGCCCGCGGTAACTATGGCTACACCTTC. The full variable domain, rest sourced from reference TRBV7-8 and TRBJ1-2, is GAGVSQSPRYKVAKRGQDVALRCDPISGHVSLFWYQQALGQGPEFLTYFQNEAQLDKSGLPSDRFFAERPEGSVSTLKIQRTQQEDSAVYLCASSSARGNYGYTFGSGTRLTVV.

The chain recombines TRBV9 with TRBJ2-5; 10 bases match TRBD1. Germline V gene lookup returns CDR1 SGDLS and CDR2 YYNGEE. V was clipped by 3 bases and J by 4 bases; unmatched bases: 3. This CDR3 is built from 14 residues. Here the CDR3 DNA reads TGTGCCAGCAGCGCGGGACAGGGGATAGAGACCCAGTACTTC. It specifies CASSAGQGIETQYF. Combining the CDR3 with reference TRBV9 and TRBJ2-5 gives the whole variable domain DSGVTQTPKHLITATGQRVTLRCSPRSGDLSVYWYQQSLDQGLQFLIQYYNGEERAKGNILERFSAQQFPDLHSELNLSSLELGDSALYFCASSAGQGIETQYFGPGTRLLVL.